Reported below is one T cell receptor (beta chain). Antigen: not known. The entry originates in a study of T-cell memory formation after mild COVID-19. About the study: Clustering of TCRs was largely donor specific. Findings and caveats of the study: Day 37-peaking second-wave clones had unconfirmed SARS-CoV-2 specificity. Pre-infection memory showed some responding clones, and this suggested that cross-reactive memory joined. Clones contracting across day 15 to 85 had a balanced CD4/CD8 profile; later expanding clones leaned CD4+.

In TCRdb, the 5' RACE reads were re-called with MiXCR into one record per CDR3 protein. The sample carries 400,000 to 500,000 distinct CDR3 sequences, approximately 18% recorded once. The J segment lost 6 bases and the V segment lost 5 bases, leaving 6 bases of the junction unmatched. There are 15 residues in the CDR3. Looked up from germline, CDR1 is MNHEY and CDR2 is SVGEGT. The sequence was collected from a man younger than 30 who had mild COVID-19 (a few samples of this study predate the infection). Cell type and time point are not known. The sequenced sample was PBMCs or a T cell subset sorted from them (not recorded which). The chain joins TRBV6-2 or TRBV6-3 to TRBJ1-6; 8 nucleotides agree with TRBD1. CDR3 nucleotide sequence: TGTGCCAGCAGTCGGACAGGGAGCTTTAATTCACCCCTCCACTTT. This translates into CASSRTGSFNSPLHF.